This T cell receptor beta chain originates from a study of low-dose radiotherapy and immunotherapy resistance in tumors. There are many counts of this clonotype. Indicated time point: after trial treatment. Treatment defined: LDRT plus nivolumab, ipilimumab, low-dose cyclophosphamide and aspirin (RACIN trial). Priming of first-strand cDNA relied on TRAV- and TRBV-specific primers (covering alpha and beta chains). Amplification of TCRs used a constant-region primer and V-primer adapter for about 18 PCR cycles. TCRdb ran MiXCR on the reads and lists one entry per CDR3 protein. This sample has some 100,000 distinct CDR3 sequences, with more than 20% found just once. The CDR3 loop spans 14 amino acids. Germline V lookup: CDR1 SQVTM, CDR2 ANQGSEA. V lost 3 bases and J lost 7, with 18 bases in between.

The sample here was PBMCs, taken after low-dose radiotherapy plus immunotherapy. The sequence was obtained from a male donor with prostate cancer. The chain has TRBV29-1 and TRBJ1-2, with a possible D match to TRBD1 (5 bases). The CDR3 nucleotides read TGCAGCGTTGAGACGGGGCAAGGAGGTGGTGGCTACACCTTC. Translation: CSVETGQGGGGYTF. The entire variable domain, with the rest obtained from reference TRBV29-1 and TRBJ1-2, is as follows: SAVISQKPSRDICQRGTSLTIQCQVDSQVTMMFWYRQQPGQSLTLIATANQGSEATYESGFVIDKFPISRPNLTFSTLTVSNMSPEDSSIYLCSVETGQGGGGYTFGSGTRLTVV.